This TCR beta chain was obtained from a study of CD8 T cells in Susac syndrome. Findings and caveats of the study: The study conceded that its TCR sequencing and HLA analysis involved relatively few individuals.

Germline V gene lookup returns CDR1 DFQATT and CDR2 SNEGSKA (reference sequence). The CDR3 has 19 amino acids. Trimming took 2 bases from V and 2 from J; bases not matched to a gene: 17. An input of roughly 0.5 to 1 ug of RNA was subjected to reverse transcription using random hexamers. An immunoSEQ multiplex PCR amplified TCR beta CDR3 over 54 Vbeta and 13 Jbeta. MiXCR, applied by TCRdb to the immunoSEQ multiplex PCR reads, yields one record per CDR3 protein. In the table there are approximately 220,000 distinct CDR3 sequences, roughly 94% of which are singletons. In the multiple sclerosis control group, patients were treatment-naive and had stable or active relapsing-remitting disease. In the case of this clonotype: The antigen is unknown.

The sample consisted of CD4+ T cells from PBMCs. The clonotype was recovered from a human donor with multiple sclerosis. This chain joins TRBV20-1 and TRBJ2-5; 10 bases align to TRBD2. The CDR3 DNA reads TGCAGTGCTAGAAAGGGACTGATAGCGGGGGGCCAAATTCAAGAGACCCAGTACTTC. Protein product: CSARKGLIAGGQIQETQYF.